Each of the 6 T cell receptor beta chains below was sequenced from the same sample in a study of cytomegalovirus exposure and HLA in healthy donors. With 60 Vbeta and 13 Jbeta primers, the PCR was carried out. Profiling relied on immunoSEQ multiplex PCR, and the TCRdb table lists in-frame clones only, not all of them. The sample lists around 86,000 clones; 7.6% were seen once. Sequencing was carried out using PBMCs. The receptors stem from a man between 45 and 60 years old in good health and CMV-seronegative.

This clone was seen a few times. The chain joins TRBV19 to TRBJ2-5; D unresolved. The CDR3 contains 11 residues. With 5 bases removed from V and 5 bases from J, the gap between germline ends came to 6 bases. CDR1 is LNHDA and CDR2 is SQIVND in the germline V gene (reference sequence). The CDR3 DNA reads TGTGCCAGTAGTTCCGGTGAGACCCAGTACTTC. The encoded protein is CASSSGETQYF.

V usage is TRBV9 and J usage is TRBJ1-3; TRBD1 matches 8 bases. The CDR3 covers 15 residues. The V and J ends lost 3 bases and 6 bases, in that order; junction bases with no gene match: 8. Germline V gene lookup returns CDR1 SGDLS and CDR2 YYNGEE. The CDR3, as DNA: TGTGCCAGCAGCGGGGGGACAGGCCCGCCAAACACCATATATTTT. Translation gives CASSGGTGPPNTIYF.

This clone was observed a few times. V usage is TRBV5-1 and J usage is TRBJ2-2; TRBD1 matches 10 bases. J lost 7 bases, V lost 3 bases, and 9 bases had no gene match. The length of the CDR3 is 16 residues. The germline V gene has CDR1 SGHRS and CDR2 YFSETQ. The CDR3 DNA reads TGCGCCAGCAGCTCGGACATGGGACAGGGGTTCGGGGAGCTGTTTTTT. It codes for CASSSDMGQGFGELFF.

The rearrangement links TRBV6-4 to TRBJ1-2, with TRBD1 identical over 8 bases. V lost 5 bases, J lost 7 bases, and 6 bases stayed unmatched. CDR3 size: 13 residues. Germline V gene data show CDR1 as MRHNA and CDR2 as SNTAGT. CDR3 amino acids: CASSSGQGSGYTF. The CDR3 DNA sequence: TGTGCCAGCAGTTCTGGACAGGGAAGTGGCTACACCTTC.

The rearrangement uses TRBV9 and TRBJ1-1; 9 positions agree with TRBD1. The CDR3 totals 18 residues. V was clipped by 0 bases and J by 0 bases; unmatched bases: 9. Germline-derived CDR1 and CDR2 are SGDLS and YYNGEE. CDR3 DNA sequence: TGTGCCAGCAGCGTAGAGGTGACAGGGGGTTCACTGAACACTGAAGCTTTCTTT. Encoded protein: CASSVEVTGGSLNTEAFF.

This sequence joins TRBV2 and TRBJ1-5; 8 positions agree with TRBD1. The CDR3 has 14 residues. With V trimmed by 6 bases and J by 3 bases, 4 bases remained unmatched. Per the germline V gene, CDR1 is SNHLY and CDR2 is FYNNEI. The chain's CDR3 is CASREGQANQPQHF. The CDR3 region has the DNA TGTGCCAGCAGGGAGGGACAGGCCAATCAGCCCCAGCATTTT.